This T cell receptor (beta chain) emerged from a study of shared clonotypes between healthy human individuals. Repertoires were generated with immunoSEQ multiplex PCR, while TCRdb's copy carries only in-frame clones and drops some. The table includes about 2 million clones, 85% to 95% detected once. Germline V gene lookup returns CDR1 WNHNN and CDR2 SYGVQD (reference sequence). The CDR3 is made up of 14 amino acids. V lost 2 bases, J lost 7 bases, and 11 bases lay in between. A remark on this clone: Its specificity is not known.

Study-wide results and caveats: Generation of non-shared clonotypes was less probable than generation of clonotypes shared by all four donors. What naive subsets generally showed was a larger estimated richness than memory subsets showed.

The source material was naive CD4+ T cells sorted from blood. Sample subset: CD45RA+ positively selected. This chain connects TRBV10-1 to TRBJ2-2; D uncertain. The origin of this receptor is a man between 18 and 29 years old in good health. The CDR3 protein is CASSERRWGGELFF. In DNA form, the CDR3 reads TGCGCCAGCAGTGAGCGCCGATGGGGCGGGGAGCTGTTTTTT.